This TCR beta chain originates from a study of monozygotic twins with inflammatory bowel disease. Each CDR3 protein gets one entry in TCRdb, which reprocessed the 5' RACE reads and gives no DNA. The sample data list just over 300,000 distinct CDR3 sequences. This TCR was recovered from a human donor with ulcerative colitis or Crohn's disease, or a healthy co-twin of an affected twin (not recorded which). Material for sequencing was blood.

CDR3 region: CASSSGQGNNSPLHF. The chain employs TRBV25-1 and TRBJ1-6; TCRdb indicates TRBD1, and absent DNA this call remains unverified. In germline, CDR1 is MGHDK, CDR2 SYGVNS. The CDR3 has 15 amino acids.